The 29 T cell receptor beta chains below come from one sample, sequenced in a study of T cell repertoires in cytomegalovirus infection. MiXCR, applied by TCRdb to the reads, yields one record per CDR3 protein. The table shows about 140,000 distinct CDR3 sequences, with about 6.5% occurring only once. Material for sequencing was PBMCs. The receptors were sampled from a human donor in good health (CMV status not recorded). Some clones in this sample may be carry-over from other donors' samples.

The table lists this clonotype with many counts. The chain links TRBV2 to TRBJ1-4; possible D gene TRBD1, 5 bases. V was trimmed by 4 bases and J by 5 bases, leaving 11 bases between them. The length of the CDR3 is 14 residues. Looked up from germline, CDR1 is SNHLY and CDR2 is FYNNEI. The CDR3 loop is CASSVQGQNEKLFF. In DNA, the CDR3 is TGTGCCAGCAGTGTCCAGGGTCAGAATGAAAAACTGTTTTTT. Together with reference TRBV2 and TRBJ1-4, the CDR3 gives the full variable domain: EPEVTQTPSHQVTQMGQEVILRCVPISNHLYFYWYRQILGQKVEFLVSFYNNEISEKSEIFDDQFSVERPDGSNFTLKIRSTKLEDSAMYFCASSVQGQNEKLFFGSGTQLSVL.

This rearrangement joins TRBV19 to TRBJ2-1; 11 nucleotides align to TRBD2. Germline lookup yields CDR1 LNHDA and CDR2 SQIVND (reference sequence). CDR3 size: 17 residues. After removal of 3 bases from V and 0 bases from J, the junction contained 4 bases not matched to a gene. The CDR3 nucleotides are TGTGCCAGTAGTATTCGACTAGCGGGGAGCTCCTACAATGAGCAGTTCTTC. It is translated as CASSIRLAGSSYNEQFF.

This clonotype has a count of ten or more. This chain joins TRBV7-2 and TRBJ1-5; D is ambiguous. CDR3 size: 13 residues. Per the germline V gene, CDR1 is SGHTA and CDR2 is FQGNSA. With 1 base removed from V and 7 bases from J, the gap between germline ends came to 8 bases. CDR3 protein: CASSLVGGQPQHF. For the CDR3, the DNA is TGTGCCAGCAGCTTAGTGGGAGGACAGCCCCAGCATTTT.

V is TRBV5-1 and J is TRBJ2-2, with a tentative D call TRBD2 (6 bases). The CDR3 length is 14 residues. Germline V gene lookup returns CDR1 SGHRS and CDR2 YFSETQ. V lost 5 bases, J lost 6 bases, and 14 bases lay in between. CDR3 loop: CASSDGTPAGELFF. The CDR3 DNA reads as TGCGCCAGCAGTGACGGGACTCCCGCCGGGGAGCTGTTTTTT.

Regarding this clonotype: A read error may be the cause here, since a much bigger clone is one base away. Because the CDR3 is missing its conserved closing phenylalanine or tryptophan, this is likely a read error. The chain carries TRBV20-1 and TRBJ2-3; 8 positions match TRBD2. The CDR3 loop spans 13 amino acids. After removal of 3 bases from V and 4 bases from J, the junction contained 3 bases not matched to a gene. Germline CDR1 is DFQATT and CDR2 is SNEGSKA (reference sequence). Here the CDR3 reads CSASGGAPDTQYL. The CDR3 region has the DNA TGCAGTGCTAGCGGGGGGGCACCAGATACGCAGTATTTA.

This clonotype was detected many times. The chain carries TRBV11-2 and TRBJ1-6; D is uncertain. The germline V and J ends were trimmed by 3 bases and 11 bases, with 11 bases remaining between them. This CDR3 contains 13 residues. Per germline, CDR1 SGHAT and CDR2 FQNNGV. For the CDR3, the DNA is TGTGCCAGCAGCTTCGCAGGTCTGGCACCCCTCCACTTT. Translated, it gives CASSFAGLAPLHF. The full variable domain, in which reference TRBV11-2 and TRBJ1-6 provide the parts outside the CDR3, is EAGVAQSPRYKIIEKRQSVAFWCNPISGHATLYWYQQILGQGPKLLIQFQNNGVVDDSQLPKDRFSAERLKGVDSTLKIQPAKLEDSAVYLCASSFAGLAPLHFGNGTRLTVT.

This clonotype was detected only a few times. This chain joins TRBV6-5 and TRBJ1-1; weak D call: TRBD1 (5 bases). The CDR3 consists of 14 residues. V was clipped by 6 bases and J by 5 bases, with 16 bases between them. Germline values: CDR1 MNHEY, CDR2 SVGAGI. Here the CDR3 reads CASRRGSQSTEAFF. The DNA for the CDR3 is TGTGCCAGCAGGAGGGGCTCCCAGAGTACTGAAGCTTTCTTT.

This clonotype was seen repeatedly, ten times or more. The chain joins TRBV7-2 to TRBJ1-2; TRBD1 is a possible D gene (5 bases). This CDR3 has 14 amino acids. Germline V lookup: CDR1 SGHTA, CDR2 FQGNSA. V lost 5 bases and J 6 bases, leaving 16 bases between the germline ends. The CDR3 sequence: CASSVGTFRDGYTF. In nucleotides, the CDR3 is TGTGCCAGCAGCGTCGGGACCTTCAGGGATGGCTACACCTTC.

There are many counts of this clonotype. The CDR3 DNA reads TGTGCCAGCAGGCACAACCGGGACAACTCCTACGAGCAGTACTTC. This gives the protein CASRHNRDNSYEQYF. This chain uses TRBV5-4 with TRBJ2-7, with D tentatively TRBD1 (6 bases). This CDR3 region has 15 residues. Germline CDR1 SGHNT, CDR2 YYREEE (reference sequence). With 5 bases removed from V and 0 bases from J, the gap between germline ends came to 15 bases.

In its sample, this clonotype was seen many times. This chain links TRBV5-1 with TRBJ2-1; tentatively, D is TRBD1 (7 bases). The ends were cut back, 4 bases at V and 5 bases at J, with 22 bases in the middle. This CDR3 has 17 residues. CDR1 and CDR2 from the germline V gene are SGHRS and YFSETQ. CDR3 DNA sequence: TGCGCCAGCAGCCCCGGGAGAGGGGGCGGGTGGCACAATGAGCAGTTCTTC. Protein product: CASSPGRGGGWHNEQFF.

V usage is TRBV20-1 and J usage is TRBJ2-1; TRBD2 matches 8 bases. The CDR3 is 11 amino acids. Germline V lookup: CDR1 DFQATT, CDR2 SNEGSKA (reference sequence). J lost 16 bases, V lost 7 bases, and 12 bases had no gene match. CDR3 nucleotide sequence: TGCAGTGTCAGTCGCGGGGGGAGGAGATTCTTC. This gives the protein CSVSRGGRRFF.

The rearrangement links TRBV11-2 to TRBJ2-2; TRBD1 agrees at 9 bases. The CDR3 is 16 amino acids. CDR1 is SGHAT, CDR2 FQNNGV, per germline. Trimming at V came to 5 bases and at J to 1 base, leaving 5 bases not matched to a gene. In DNA form, the CDR3 reads TGTGCCAGCAGCGGACCGGGACAGGGGAACACCGGGGAGCTGTTTTTT. Translation gives CASSGPGQGNTGELFF. Based on the CDR3 plus reference TRBV11-2 and TRBJ2-2, the full variable domain is EAGVAQSPRYKIIEKRQSVAFWCNPISGHATLYWYQQILGQGPKLLIQFQNNGVVDDSQLPKDRFSAERLKGVDSTLKIQPAKLEDSAVYLCASSGPGQGNTGELFFGEGSRLTVL.

This clonotype has a count of ten or more. The genes are TRBV14 and TRBJ1-1; D is ambiguous. The germline gives CDR1 SGHDN, CDR2 FVKESK. The V end lost 4 bases, the J end lost 0 bases, and 12 bases lay between the germline ends. The CDR3 is 15 amino acids. CDR3 residues: CASSPLDGLNTEAFF. DNA of the CDR3: TGTGCCAGCAGCCCGCTGGACGGCCTGAACACTGAAGCTTTCTTT.

This clonotype was picked up many times. The V and J genes are TRBV7-9 and TRBJ2-3; the D gene is possibly TRBD1 (5 bases). Germline values: CDR1 SEHNR, CDR2 FQNEAQ (reference sequence). The V and J ends lost 5 bases and 0 bases respectively, with 24 bases between them. The CDR3 is 19 residues long. This chain's CDR3 is CASSTPLGGWGPSTDTQYF. The CDR3 DNA reads TGTGCCAGCAGCACCCCCCTGGGTGGGTGGGGCCCCAGCACAGATACGCAGTATTTT.

This clonotype occurred many times. V and J are TRBV7-2 and TRBJ1-1; a possible D gene is TRBD1 (5 bases). This CDR3 contains 14 residues. The germline CDR1 and CDR2 sequences are SGHTA and FQGNSA. Trimming took 2 bases from V and 5 from J, leaving 12 bases between them. CDR3 amino acids: CASSLQGSETEAFF. CDR3 DNA: TGTGCCAGCAGCTTACAGGGTTCGGAGACTGAAGCTTTCTTT. The whole variable domain, remainder taken from reference TRBV7-2 and TRBJ1-1, is GAGVSQSPSNKVTEKGKDVELRCDPISGHTALYWYRQSLGQGLEFLIYFQGNSAPDKSGLPSDRFSAERTGGSVSTLTIQRTQQEDSAVYLCASSLQGSETEAFFGQGTRLTVV.

There are many counts of this clonotype. The chain uses TRBV12-3 or TRBV12-4 and TRBJ2-1, with 10 bases matching TRBD1. The CDR3 is made up of 15 amino acids. Trimming removed 4 bases from V and 4 bases from J; junction bases left unmatched: 4. The CDR3 loop reads CASSSGQGTYNEQFF. CDR3 in DNA: TGTGCCAGCAGTTCGGGACAGGGGACTTACAATGAGCAGTTCTTC.

This clonotype was observed at least ten times. A junction end diverges from the germline sequence, so it may reflect a read error. The chain joins TRBV7-7 to TRBJ1-3; 7 bases map to TRBD1. The V gene's germline CDR1 is SSHAT and CDR2 FNYEAQ (reference sequence). The CDR3 totals 12 residues. CDR3 in DNA: TGTGCTAGCAGCTCACCGGGACAGAACATATATTTT. This sequence encodes CASSSPGQNIYF.

This clonotype was counted ten times or more. The V gene is TRBV15, the J gene TRBJ2-3; no clear D gene. Germline V gene data show CDR1 as LNHNV and CDR2 as YYDKDF (reference sequence). The CDR3 totals 14 residues. Trimming cost V 1 base and J 0 bases, with 5 bases left between them. The CDR3 protein is CATSRGESTDTQYF. CDR3 in DNA: TGTGCCACCAGCAGAGGGGAAAGCACAGATACGCAGTATTTT.

This clonotype was seen at least ten times. The gene calls are TRBV5-5 and TRBJ2-7; 7 bases fit TRBD1. V dropped 4 bases and J dropped 2; count of bases not matched to a gene: 9. Germline V gene sequence: CDR1 SGHKS, CDR2 YYEKEE (reference sequence). This CDR3 region has 15 residues. In DNA form, the CDR3 reads TGTGCCAGCAGCACGGACGCAGGGGGAGCCTACGAGCAGTACTTC. It yields the protein CASSTDAGGAYEQYF.

The V call is TRBV28, the J call TRBJ2-4; D may match TRBD1 or TRBD2 (5 bases each). The germline CDR1 and CDR2 sequences are MDHEN and SYDVKM. The CDR3 has 12 amino acids. V dropped 3 bases and J dropped 5 bases, with 5 bases sitting between them. The CDR3 bases are TGTGCCAGCAGTTTGGGGGAAAACATTCAGTACTTC. Protein: CASSLGENIQYF.

This clonotype was counted between two and nine times. The CDR3 reads CASSLGGHNNGEQYF. The CDR3 nucleotides are TGTGCCAGCAGTTTAGGGGGGCATAATAATGGCGAGCAGTACTTC. The V gene is TRBV27, the J gene TRBJ2-7; tentatively, D is TRBD1 or TRBD2 (6 bases each). This CDR3 has 15 residues. The V end lost 2 bases, the J end lost 6 bases, and 17 bases lay between the germline ends. Germline lookup yields CDR1 MNHEY and CDR2 SMNVEV (reference sequence).

This clonotype was counted at least ten times. The chain recombines TRBV10-3 with TRBJ2-3; 9 bases fit TRBD2. The CDR3 is 15 residues long. J gave up 6 bases and V 4 bases, and 8 bases lay outside the gene matches. In germline, CDR1 is ENHRY, CDR2 SYGVKD. The CDR3 DNA reads TGTGCCATCAGTGCCCCTAGCGGGGCTGAGGATACGCAGTATTTT. It specifies CAISAPSGAEDTQYF.

This clonotype was observed many times. The CDR3 spells CASKRDRAGTEAFF. The CDR3 coding sequence is TGTGCCAGCAAGAGGGACAGGGCGGGCACTGAAGCTTTCTTT. V gene TRBV12-3 or TRBV12-4 combines with J gene TRBJ1-1, with 9 positions matching TRBD1. J was trimmed by 4 bases and V by 7 bases; bases with no gene match: 7. This CDR3 spans 14 amino acids.

The chain is built from TRBV28 and TRBJ1-4; unclear D gene. This CDR3 has 14 amino acids. The V gene's germline CDR1 is MDHEN and CDR2 SYDVKM. V gave up 6 bases and J gave up 5 bases, with 13 bases separating them. This chain's CDR3 is CASSPPPENEKLFF. CDR3 nucleotide sequence: TGTGCCAGCAGCCCCCCGCCGGAAAATGAAAAACTGTTTTTT.

This clonotype was detected many times. The chain is built from TRBV12-5 and TRBJ1-6; D is unclear. This CDR3 spans 14 amino acids. The germline CDR1 and CDR2 sequences are LGHNT and FRNRAP. Trimming cost V 6 bases and J 7 bases, with 13 bases left between them. This chain's CDR3 is CASGFVGWNSPLHF. CDR3 nucleotides: TGTGCTAGTGGATTCGTAGGTTGGAATTCACCCCTCCACTTT.

This chain links TRBV20-1 with TRBJ1-3; D gene unclear. Looked up from germline, CDR1 is DFQATT and CDR2 is SNEGSKA (reference sequence). V lost 3 bases to trimming and J lost 0 bases, with 12 bases between them. The CDR3 contains 15 residues. Here the CDR3 DNA reads TGCAGTGCTAGGAAGGAGAATCTCTCTGGAAACACCATATATTTT. Amino acid sequence: CSARKENLSGNTIYF.

This clonotype was recorded many times. Here the CDR3 DNA reads TGTGCCAGCAGCTTAGCGCGGGCGGGGGGACCCGGGGAGCTGTTTTTT. Translating it yields CASSLARAGGPGELFF. The chain carries TRBV7-8 and TRBJ2-2, with TRBD2 identical over 8 bases. After removal of 0 bases from V and 6 bases from J, the junction contained 6 bases not matched to a gene. Germline V CDR1 and CDR2: SGHVS, FQNEAQ. CDR3 length: 16 amino acids.

The chain joins TRBV11-2 to TRBJ1-1, with TRBD1 as a possible D gene (5 bases). Germline V gene sequence: CDR1 SGHAT, CDR2 FQNNGV. CDR3 size: 14 residues. V was clipped by 5 bases and J by 5 bases, with 15 bases between them. This chain's CDR3 is CASSASLGVTEAFF. The CDR3 nucleotides are TGTGCCAGCAGCGCCTCCTTAGGGGTGACTGAAGCTTTCTTT.

In this sample, this clonotype turned up many times. The J gene is TRBJ1-4, the V gene TRBV12-3 or TRBV12-4, with 8 positions matching TRBD1. The CDR3 is 14 residues long. J lost 5 bases, V lost 3 bases, and 2 bases had no gene match. CDR3 in amino acids: CASSLTGVNEKLFF. Here the CDR3 DNA reads TGTGCCAGCAGTTTGACAGGGGTGAATGAAAAACTGTTTTTT.